This T cell receptor beta chain appears in the sequencing data of a study of radiotherapy plus CTLA-4 blockade in lung cancer. Assay used: immunoSEQ multiplex PCR; TCRdb lists only in-frame clones, some missing. The data contain some 60,000 clones, roughly 76% of them singletons. As concerns this clone: Its specificity is unknown.

Findings and caveats of the study: Expansion in blood of tumor-derived TCR clones was seen after radiotherapy plus ipilimumab.

Focal radiation and CTLA-4 blockade (ipilimumab) were tested in chemo-refractory metastatic non-small-cell lung cancer patients. The material was peripheral blood, obtained from a patient treated with radiotherapy plus ipilimumab. This sequence originates from a human donor with non-small cell lung cancer who had a complete response to radiotherapy plus ipilimumab.

CDR3 sequence: CASTKGRETNEQYF. For the CDR3, the DNA is TGTGCCAGCACAAAGGGCAGGGAAACGAACGAGCAGTACTTC. The chain uses TRBV2 and TRBJ2-7; possible D gene TRBD1, 5 bases. From germline, CDR1 is SNHLY and CDR2 FYNNEI. V was cut by 7 bases and J by 5 bases, with 18 bases left in between. There are 14 residues in the CDR3.